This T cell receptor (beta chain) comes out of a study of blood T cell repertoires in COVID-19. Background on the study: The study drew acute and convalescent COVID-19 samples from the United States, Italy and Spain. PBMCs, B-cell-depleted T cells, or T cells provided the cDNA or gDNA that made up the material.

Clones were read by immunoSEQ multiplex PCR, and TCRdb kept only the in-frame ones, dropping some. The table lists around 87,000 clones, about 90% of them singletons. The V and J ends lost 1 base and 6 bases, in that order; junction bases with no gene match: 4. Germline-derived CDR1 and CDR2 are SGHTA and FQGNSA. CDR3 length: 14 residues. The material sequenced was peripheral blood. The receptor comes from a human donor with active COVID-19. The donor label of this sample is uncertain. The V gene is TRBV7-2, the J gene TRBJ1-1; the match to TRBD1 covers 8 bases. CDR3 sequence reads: CASSLEPRGPEAFF. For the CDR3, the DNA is TGTGCCAGCAGCTTAGAGCCCAGGGGGCCTGAAGCTTTCTTT.